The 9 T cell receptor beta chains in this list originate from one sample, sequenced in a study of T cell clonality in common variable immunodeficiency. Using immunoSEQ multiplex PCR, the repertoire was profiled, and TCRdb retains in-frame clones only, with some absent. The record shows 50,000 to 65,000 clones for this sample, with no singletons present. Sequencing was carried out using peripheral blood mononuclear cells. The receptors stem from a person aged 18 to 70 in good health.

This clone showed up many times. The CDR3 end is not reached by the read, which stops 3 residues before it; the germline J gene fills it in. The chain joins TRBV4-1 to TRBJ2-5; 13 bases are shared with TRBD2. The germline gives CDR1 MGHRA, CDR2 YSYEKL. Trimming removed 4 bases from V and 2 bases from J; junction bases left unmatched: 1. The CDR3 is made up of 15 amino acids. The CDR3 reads CASSRTSGSQETQYF. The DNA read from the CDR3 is TGCGCCAGCAGCCGGACTAGCGGGAGTCAAGAGACC.

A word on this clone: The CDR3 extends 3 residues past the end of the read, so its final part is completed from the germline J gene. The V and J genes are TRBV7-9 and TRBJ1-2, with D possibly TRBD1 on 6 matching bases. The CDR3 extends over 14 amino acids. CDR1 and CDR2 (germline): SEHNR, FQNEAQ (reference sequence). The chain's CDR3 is CASGGDISYNDYTF. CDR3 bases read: TGTGCCAGCGGGGGGGACATTTCCTACAATGAC.

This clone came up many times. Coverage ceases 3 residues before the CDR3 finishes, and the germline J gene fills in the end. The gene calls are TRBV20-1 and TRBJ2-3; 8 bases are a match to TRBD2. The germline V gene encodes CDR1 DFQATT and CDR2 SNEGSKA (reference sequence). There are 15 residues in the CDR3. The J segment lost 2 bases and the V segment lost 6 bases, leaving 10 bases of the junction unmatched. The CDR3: CSAFQLAENTDTQYF. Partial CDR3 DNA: TGCAGTGCGTTCCAACTAGCGGAGAACACAGATACG.

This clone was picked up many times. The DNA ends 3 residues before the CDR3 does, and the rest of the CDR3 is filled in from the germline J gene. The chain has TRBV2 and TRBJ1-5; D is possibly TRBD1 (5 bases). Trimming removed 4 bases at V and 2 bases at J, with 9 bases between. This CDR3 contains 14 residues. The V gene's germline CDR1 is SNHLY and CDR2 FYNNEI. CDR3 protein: CASSGGGGNQPQHF. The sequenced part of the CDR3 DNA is TGTGCCAGCAGTGGCGGGGGGGGCAATCAGCCC.

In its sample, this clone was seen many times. This CDR3 reads CASSLTSGTQYF. The CDR3 DNA, read in part, is TGTGCCAGCAGCTTAACAAGTGGTACG. This chain connects TRBV7-9 to TRBJ2-3; D gene uncertain. Read coverage stops 3 residues before the CDR3 terminus; the germline J gene supplies the remainder. Trimming left V 2 bases short and J 8 bases short, with 8 bases between. In germline, CDR1 is SEHNR, CDR2 FQNEAQ (reference sequence). The length of the CDR3 is 12 residues.

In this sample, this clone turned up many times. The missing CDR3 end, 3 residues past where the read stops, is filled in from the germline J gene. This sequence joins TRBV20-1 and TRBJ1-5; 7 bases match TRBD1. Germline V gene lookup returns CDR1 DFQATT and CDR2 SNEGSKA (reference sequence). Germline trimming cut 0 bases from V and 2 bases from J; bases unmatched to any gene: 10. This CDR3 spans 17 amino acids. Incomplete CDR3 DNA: TGCAGTGCTAGAGATAGGGGAGGGGGCTTAGGCAATCAGCCC. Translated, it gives CSARDRGGGLGNQP. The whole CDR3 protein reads CSARDRGGGLGNQPQHF.

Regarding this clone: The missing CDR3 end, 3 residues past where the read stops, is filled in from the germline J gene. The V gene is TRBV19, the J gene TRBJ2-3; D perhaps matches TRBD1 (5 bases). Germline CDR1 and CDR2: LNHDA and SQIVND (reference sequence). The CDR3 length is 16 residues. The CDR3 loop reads CASSIGVRARYQPQYF. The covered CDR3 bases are TGTGCCAGTAGTATAGGTGTCAGGGCTCGATATCAGCCG.

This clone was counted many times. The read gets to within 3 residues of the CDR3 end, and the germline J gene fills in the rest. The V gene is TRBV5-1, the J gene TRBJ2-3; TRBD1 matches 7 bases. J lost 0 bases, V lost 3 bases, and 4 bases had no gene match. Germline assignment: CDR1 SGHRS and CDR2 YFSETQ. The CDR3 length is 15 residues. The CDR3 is CASSWTGRSTDTQYF. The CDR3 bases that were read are TGCGCCAGCAGCTGGACAGGACGGAGCACAGATACG.

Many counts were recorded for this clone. The CDR3 DNA, read in part, is TGCAGTGCTTCAGACACGTTTAACTATGGC. This encodes CSASDTFNYG. The whole CDR3 protein reads CSASDTFNYGYTF. The V call is TRBV20-1, the J call TRBJ1-2; D gene uncertain. Coverage ceases 3 residues before the CDR3 finishes, and the germline J gene fills in the end. V gave up 5 bases and J gave up 1 base, with 11 bases separating them. Germline V gives CDR1 DFQATT, CDR2 SNEGSKA (reference sequence). The CDR3 loop spans 13 amino acids.